This T cell receptor (beta chain) was documented in a study of T-cell reconstitution after alpha-beta-depleted transplantation in children. This clonotype came up many times. CDR1 and CDR2 (germline): MNHEY, SVGAGI. The CDR3 extends over 15 amino acids. V was pared by 4 bases and J by 0 bases, with 13 bases between. Library preparation (for TCRbeta) was performed with unique molecular identifiers. TCRdb re-called the PCR reads through MiXCR, storing one row per CDR3 protein. This table has more than 120,000 distinct CDR3 sequences, 8.5% to 10% appearing once. The rearrangement joins TRBV6-5 to TRBJ2-7, with D possibly matching TRBD1 (5 bases). The source material was PBMCs, mostly from graft donor cells, sampled 180 days after TCRalphabeta/CD19-depleted stem cell transplant. This receptor was taken from a female patient aged 2-9 years who had a stem cell transplant for congenital amegakaryocytic thrombocytopenia, so the T cells may come from the graft donor. The CDR3 protein is CASSSAGAISYEQYF. The CDR3, as DNA: TGTGCCAGCAGTTCTGCTGGGGCCATCTCCTACGAGCAGTACTTC.